This T cell receptor beta chain was observed in a study of response to subunit inactivated influenza vaccine. General study points: Authors proposed each seasonal influenza vaccination draws in few new T cells.

Trimming at V came to 6 bases and at J to 3 bases, leaving 11 bases not matched to a gene. This CDR3 contains 16 residues. Germline V gene lookup returns CDR1 KGHSH and CDR2 LQKENI. One entry per CDR3 protein, called by TCRdb with MiXCR from the RT-PCR reads. The table lists about 780,000 distinct CDR3 sequences, about a fifth of them singletons. This clonotype occurred a few times. Its antigen is undetermined. The specimen comprised PBMCs from blood, sampled around 5 days after vaccination. The genes are TRBV18 and TRBJ2-7; 10 bases agree with TRBD1. This clonotype was sampled from a man aged 50 or older who received an inactivated influenza vaccine. The CDR3 DNA follows: TGTGCCAGCTCGCCTAAAGGTGGGACAGGGGTCTACGAGCAGTACTTC. Its translation is CASSPKGGTGVYEQYF.